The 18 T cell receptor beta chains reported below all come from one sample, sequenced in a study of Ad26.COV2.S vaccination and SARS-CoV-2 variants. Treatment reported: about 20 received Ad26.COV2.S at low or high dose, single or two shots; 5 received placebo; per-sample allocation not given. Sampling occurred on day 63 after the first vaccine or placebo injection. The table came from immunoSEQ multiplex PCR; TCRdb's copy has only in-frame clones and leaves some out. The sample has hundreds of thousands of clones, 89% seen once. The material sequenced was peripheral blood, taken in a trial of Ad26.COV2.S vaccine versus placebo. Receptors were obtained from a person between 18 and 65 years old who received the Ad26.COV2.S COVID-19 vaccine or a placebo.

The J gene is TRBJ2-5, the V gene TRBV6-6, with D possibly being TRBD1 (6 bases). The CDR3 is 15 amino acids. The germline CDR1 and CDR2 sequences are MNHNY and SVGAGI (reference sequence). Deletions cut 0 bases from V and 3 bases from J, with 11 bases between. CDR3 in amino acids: CASSYSVRTEETQYF. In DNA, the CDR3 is TGTGCCAGCAGTTACTCCGTACGGACAGAAGAGACCCAGTACTTC.

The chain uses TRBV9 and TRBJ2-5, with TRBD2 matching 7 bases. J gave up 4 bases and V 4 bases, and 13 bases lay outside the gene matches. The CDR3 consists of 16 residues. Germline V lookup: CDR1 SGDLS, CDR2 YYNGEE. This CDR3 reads CASSPRQGGGGETQYF. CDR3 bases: TGTGCCAGCAGCCCCCGGCAAGGCGGGGGAGGAGAGACCCAGTACTTC.

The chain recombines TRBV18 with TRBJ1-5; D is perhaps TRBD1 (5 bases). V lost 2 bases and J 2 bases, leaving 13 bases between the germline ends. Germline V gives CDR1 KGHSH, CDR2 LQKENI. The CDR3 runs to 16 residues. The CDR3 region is CASSPLNGRGNQPQHF. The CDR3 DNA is TGTGCCAGCTCACCATTGAATGGCAGGGGCAATCAGCCCCAGCATTTT.

The CDR3 DNA is TGTGCCAGTAGTATAGATATTGGCAGGGGGGACACTGAAGCTTTCTTT. Translating gives CASSIDIGRGDTEAFF. The gene calls are TRBV19 and TRBJ1-1; TRBD1 agrees at 7 bases. Trimming took 0 bases from V and 3 from J; bases not matched to a gene: 7. The CDR3 is made up of 16 amino acids. In germline, CDR1 is LNHDA, CDR2 SQIVND (reference sequence).

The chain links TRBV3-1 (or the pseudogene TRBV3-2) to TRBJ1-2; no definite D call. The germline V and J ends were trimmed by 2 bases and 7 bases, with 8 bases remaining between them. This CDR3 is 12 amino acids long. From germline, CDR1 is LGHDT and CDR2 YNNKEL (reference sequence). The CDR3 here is CASSQSLGGYTF. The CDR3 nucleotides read TGTGCCAGCAGCCAATCTCTTGGTGGCTACACCTTC.

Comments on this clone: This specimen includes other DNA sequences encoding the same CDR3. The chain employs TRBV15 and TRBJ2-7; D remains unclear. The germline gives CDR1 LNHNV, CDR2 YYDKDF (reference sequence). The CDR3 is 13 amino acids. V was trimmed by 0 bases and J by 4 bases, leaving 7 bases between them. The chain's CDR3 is CATSRDQGYEQYF. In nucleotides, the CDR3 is TGTGCCACCAGCAGAGATCAAGGGTACGAGCAGTACTTC.

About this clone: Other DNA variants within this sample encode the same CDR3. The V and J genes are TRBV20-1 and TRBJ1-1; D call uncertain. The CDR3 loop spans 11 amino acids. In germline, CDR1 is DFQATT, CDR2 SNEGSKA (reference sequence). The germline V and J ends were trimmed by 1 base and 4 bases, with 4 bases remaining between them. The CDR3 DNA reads TGCAGTGCTAGAGTATTCACTGAAGCTTTCTTT. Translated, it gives CSARVFTEAFF.

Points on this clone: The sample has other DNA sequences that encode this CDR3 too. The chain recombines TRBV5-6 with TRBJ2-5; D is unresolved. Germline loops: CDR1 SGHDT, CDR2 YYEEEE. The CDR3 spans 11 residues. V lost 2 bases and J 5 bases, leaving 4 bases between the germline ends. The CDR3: CASSFGETQYF. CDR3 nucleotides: TGTGCCAGCAGCTTTGGGGAGACCCAGTACTTC.

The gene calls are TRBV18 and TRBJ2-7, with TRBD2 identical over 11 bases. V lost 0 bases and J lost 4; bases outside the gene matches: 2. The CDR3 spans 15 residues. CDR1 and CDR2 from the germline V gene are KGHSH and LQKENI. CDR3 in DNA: TGTGCCAGCTCACCACCGGGACTAGCGGTTTACGAGCAGTACTTC. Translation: CASSPPGLAVYEQYF.

In DNA, the CDR3 is TGTGCCAGTATACTTGAGGGTCGTAATGAAGCTTTCTTT. This translates into CASILEGRNEAFF. This rearrangement joins TRBV19 to TRBJ1-1; D is uncertain. Looked up from germline, CDR1 is LNHDA and CDR2 is SQIVND (reference sequence). The CDR3 sequence is 13 residues long. The V gene lost 7 bases and the J gene lost 7 bases, with 16 bases spanning the gap.

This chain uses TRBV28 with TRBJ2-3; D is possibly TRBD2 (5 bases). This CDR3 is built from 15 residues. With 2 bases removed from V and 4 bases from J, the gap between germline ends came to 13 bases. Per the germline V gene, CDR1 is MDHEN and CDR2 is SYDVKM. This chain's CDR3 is CASSLGGFSADTQYF. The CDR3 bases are TGTGCCAGCAGTTTAGGAGGTTTTTCGGCAGATACGCAGTATTTT.

The CDR3, as DNA: TGTGCCAGCAGTTACTCCGGGACACGCGACGAAAAACTGTTTTTT. Translated, it gives CASSYSGTRDEKLFF. This chain uses TRBV6-5 with TRBJ1-4; tentative D call: TRBD1 (6 bases). Trimming stripped 0 bases from V and 8 bases from J, with 13 bases between. This CDR3 is built from 15 residues. Germline lookup yields CDR1 MNHEY and CDR2 SVGAGI.

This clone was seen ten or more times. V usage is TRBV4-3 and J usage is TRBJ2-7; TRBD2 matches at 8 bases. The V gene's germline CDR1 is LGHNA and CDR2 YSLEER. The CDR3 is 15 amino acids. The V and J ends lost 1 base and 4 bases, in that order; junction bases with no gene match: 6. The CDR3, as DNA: TGCGCCAGCAGCCAAGGTGATAGCGGGATGTACGAGCAGTACTTC. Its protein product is CASSQGDSGMYEQYF.

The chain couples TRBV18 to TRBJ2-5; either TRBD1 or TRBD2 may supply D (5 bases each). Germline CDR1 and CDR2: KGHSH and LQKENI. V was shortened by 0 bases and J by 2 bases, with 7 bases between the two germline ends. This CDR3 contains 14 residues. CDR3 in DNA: TGTGCCAGCTCACCACCGGGGGAACAAGAGACCCAGTACTTC. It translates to CASSPPGEQETQYF.

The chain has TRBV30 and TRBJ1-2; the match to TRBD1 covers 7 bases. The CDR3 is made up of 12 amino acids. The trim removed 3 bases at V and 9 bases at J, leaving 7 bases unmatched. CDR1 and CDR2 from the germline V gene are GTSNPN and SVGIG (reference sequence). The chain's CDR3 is CAWRRQGGRYTF. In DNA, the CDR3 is TGTGCCTGGAGGAGGCAGGGGGGTCGCTACACCTTC.

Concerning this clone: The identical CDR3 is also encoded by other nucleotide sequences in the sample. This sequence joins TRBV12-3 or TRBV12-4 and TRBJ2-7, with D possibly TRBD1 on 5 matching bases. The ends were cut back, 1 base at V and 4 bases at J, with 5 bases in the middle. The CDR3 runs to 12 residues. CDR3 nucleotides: TGTGCCAGCAGTTTAGAGGGGTACGAGCAGTACTTC. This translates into CASSLEGYEQYF.

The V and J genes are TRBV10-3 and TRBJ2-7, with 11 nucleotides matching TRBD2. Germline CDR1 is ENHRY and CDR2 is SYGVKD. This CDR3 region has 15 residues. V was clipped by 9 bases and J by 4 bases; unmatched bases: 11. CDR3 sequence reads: CAISIAGGPRYEQYF. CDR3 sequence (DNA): TGTGCCATTTCTATAGCGGGAGGGCCGAGGTACGAGCAGTACTTC.

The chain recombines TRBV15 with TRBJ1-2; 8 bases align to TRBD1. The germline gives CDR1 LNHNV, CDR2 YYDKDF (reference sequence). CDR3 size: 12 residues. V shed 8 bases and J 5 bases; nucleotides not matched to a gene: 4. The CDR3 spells CATSGGAYGYTF. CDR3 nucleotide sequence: TGTGCCACCTCAGGGGGCGCGTATGGCTACACCTTC. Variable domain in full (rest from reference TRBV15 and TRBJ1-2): DAMVIQNPRYQVTQFGKPVTLSCSQTLNHNVMYWYQQKSSQAPKLLFHYYDKDFNNEADTPDNFQSRRPNTSFCFLDIRSPGLGDTAMYLCATSGGAYGYTFGSGTRLTVV.